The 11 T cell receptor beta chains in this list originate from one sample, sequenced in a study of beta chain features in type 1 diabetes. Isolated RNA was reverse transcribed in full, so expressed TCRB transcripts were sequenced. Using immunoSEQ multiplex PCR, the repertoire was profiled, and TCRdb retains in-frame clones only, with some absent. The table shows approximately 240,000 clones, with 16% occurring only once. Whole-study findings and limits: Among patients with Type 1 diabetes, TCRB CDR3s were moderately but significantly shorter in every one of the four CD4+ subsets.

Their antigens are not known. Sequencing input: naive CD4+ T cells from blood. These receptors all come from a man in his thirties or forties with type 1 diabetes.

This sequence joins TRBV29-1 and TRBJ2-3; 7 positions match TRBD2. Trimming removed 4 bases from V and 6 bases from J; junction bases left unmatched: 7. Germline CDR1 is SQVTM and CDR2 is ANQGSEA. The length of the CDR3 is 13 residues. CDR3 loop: CSVAGRAGDTQYF. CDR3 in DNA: TGCAGCGTTGCAGGGAGGGCCGGGGATACGCAGTATTTT.

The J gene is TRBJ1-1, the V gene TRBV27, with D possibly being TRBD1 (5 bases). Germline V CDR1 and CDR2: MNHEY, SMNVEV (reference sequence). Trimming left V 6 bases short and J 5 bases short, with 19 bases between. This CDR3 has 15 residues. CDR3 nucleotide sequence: TGTGCCAGCAGGGCAACCGGGACTCTGAGGACTGAAGCTTTCTTT. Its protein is CASRATGTLRTEAFF.

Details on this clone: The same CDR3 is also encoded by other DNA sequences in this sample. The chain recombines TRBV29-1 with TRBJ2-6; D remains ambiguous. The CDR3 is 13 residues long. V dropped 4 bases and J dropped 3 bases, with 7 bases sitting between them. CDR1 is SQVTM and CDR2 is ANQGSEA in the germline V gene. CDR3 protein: CSVVRDGANVLTF. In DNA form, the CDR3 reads TGCAGCGTTGTCAGAGATGGGGCCAACGTCCTGACTTTC.

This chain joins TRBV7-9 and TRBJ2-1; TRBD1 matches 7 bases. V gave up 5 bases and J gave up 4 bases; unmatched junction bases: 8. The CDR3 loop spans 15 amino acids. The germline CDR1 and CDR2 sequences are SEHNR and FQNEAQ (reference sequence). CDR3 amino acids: CASSTDGTAYNEQFF. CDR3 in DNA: TGTGCCAGCAGCACAGACGGGACAGCATACAATGAGCAGTTCTTC.

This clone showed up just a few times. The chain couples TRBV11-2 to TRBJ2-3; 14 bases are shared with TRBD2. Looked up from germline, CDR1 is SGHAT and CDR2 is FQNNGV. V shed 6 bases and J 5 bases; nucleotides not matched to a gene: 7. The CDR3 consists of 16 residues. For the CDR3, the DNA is TGTGCCAGCAGGGGACTAGCGGGAGTCTTGTTAGATACGCAGTATTTT. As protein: CASRGLAGVLLDTQYF. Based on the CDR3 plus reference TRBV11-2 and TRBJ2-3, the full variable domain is EAGVAQSPRYKIIEKRQSVAFWCNPISGHATLYWYQQILGQGPKLLIQFQNNGVVDDSQLPKDRFSAERLKGVDSTLKIQPAKLEDSAVYLCASRGLAGVLLDTQYFGPGTRLTVL.

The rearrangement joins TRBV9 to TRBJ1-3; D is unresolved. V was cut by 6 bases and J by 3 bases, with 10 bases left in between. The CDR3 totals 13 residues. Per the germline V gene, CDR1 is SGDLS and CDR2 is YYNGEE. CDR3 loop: CASTPGSGNTIYF. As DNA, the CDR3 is TGTGCCAGCACCCCTGGGAGTGGAAACACCATATATTTT.

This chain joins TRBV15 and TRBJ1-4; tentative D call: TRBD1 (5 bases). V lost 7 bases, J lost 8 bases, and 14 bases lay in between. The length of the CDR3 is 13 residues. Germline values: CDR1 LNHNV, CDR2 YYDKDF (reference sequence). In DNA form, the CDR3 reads TGTGCCACCACCCTCCGCCAGGGAGAAAAACTGTTTTTT. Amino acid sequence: CATTLRQGEKLFF.

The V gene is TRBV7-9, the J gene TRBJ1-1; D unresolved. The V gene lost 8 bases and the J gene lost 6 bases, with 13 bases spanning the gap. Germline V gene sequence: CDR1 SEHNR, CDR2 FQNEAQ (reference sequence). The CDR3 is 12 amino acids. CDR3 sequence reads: CASSPSGSEAFF. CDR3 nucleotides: TGTGCCAGCTCGCCCTCGGGGTCTGAAGCTTTCTTT.

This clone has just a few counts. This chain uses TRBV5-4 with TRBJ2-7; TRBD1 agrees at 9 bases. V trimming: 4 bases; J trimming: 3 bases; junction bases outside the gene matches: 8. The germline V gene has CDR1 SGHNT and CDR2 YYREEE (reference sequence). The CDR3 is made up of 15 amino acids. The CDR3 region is CASSRAETGGYEQYF. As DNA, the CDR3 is TGTGCCAGCAGCCGCGCGGAGACAGGGGGCTACGAGCAGTACTTC.

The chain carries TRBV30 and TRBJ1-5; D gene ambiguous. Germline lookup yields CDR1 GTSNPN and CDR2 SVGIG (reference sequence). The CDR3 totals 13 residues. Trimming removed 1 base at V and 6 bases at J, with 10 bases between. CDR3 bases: TGTGCCTGGAGTGAGGGAGCGGGTCAGCCCCAGCATTTT. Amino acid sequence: CAWSEGAGQPQHF.

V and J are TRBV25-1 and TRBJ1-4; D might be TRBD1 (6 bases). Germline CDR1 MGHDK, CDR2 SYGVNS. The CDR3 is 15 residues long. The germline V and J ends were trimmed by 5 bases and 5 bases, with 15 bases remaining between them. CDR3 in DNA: TGTGCCAGCAGTTCATCTGGGGGGGCGAATGAAAAACTGTTTTTT. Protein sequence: CASSSSGGANEKLFF. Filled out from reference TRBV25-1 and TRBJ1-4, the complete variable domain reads EADIYQTPRYLVIGTGKKITLECSQTMGHDKMYWYQQDPGMELHLIHYSYGVNSTEKGDLSSESTVSRIRTEHFPLTLESARPSHTSQYLCASSSSGGANEKLFFGSGTQLSVL.